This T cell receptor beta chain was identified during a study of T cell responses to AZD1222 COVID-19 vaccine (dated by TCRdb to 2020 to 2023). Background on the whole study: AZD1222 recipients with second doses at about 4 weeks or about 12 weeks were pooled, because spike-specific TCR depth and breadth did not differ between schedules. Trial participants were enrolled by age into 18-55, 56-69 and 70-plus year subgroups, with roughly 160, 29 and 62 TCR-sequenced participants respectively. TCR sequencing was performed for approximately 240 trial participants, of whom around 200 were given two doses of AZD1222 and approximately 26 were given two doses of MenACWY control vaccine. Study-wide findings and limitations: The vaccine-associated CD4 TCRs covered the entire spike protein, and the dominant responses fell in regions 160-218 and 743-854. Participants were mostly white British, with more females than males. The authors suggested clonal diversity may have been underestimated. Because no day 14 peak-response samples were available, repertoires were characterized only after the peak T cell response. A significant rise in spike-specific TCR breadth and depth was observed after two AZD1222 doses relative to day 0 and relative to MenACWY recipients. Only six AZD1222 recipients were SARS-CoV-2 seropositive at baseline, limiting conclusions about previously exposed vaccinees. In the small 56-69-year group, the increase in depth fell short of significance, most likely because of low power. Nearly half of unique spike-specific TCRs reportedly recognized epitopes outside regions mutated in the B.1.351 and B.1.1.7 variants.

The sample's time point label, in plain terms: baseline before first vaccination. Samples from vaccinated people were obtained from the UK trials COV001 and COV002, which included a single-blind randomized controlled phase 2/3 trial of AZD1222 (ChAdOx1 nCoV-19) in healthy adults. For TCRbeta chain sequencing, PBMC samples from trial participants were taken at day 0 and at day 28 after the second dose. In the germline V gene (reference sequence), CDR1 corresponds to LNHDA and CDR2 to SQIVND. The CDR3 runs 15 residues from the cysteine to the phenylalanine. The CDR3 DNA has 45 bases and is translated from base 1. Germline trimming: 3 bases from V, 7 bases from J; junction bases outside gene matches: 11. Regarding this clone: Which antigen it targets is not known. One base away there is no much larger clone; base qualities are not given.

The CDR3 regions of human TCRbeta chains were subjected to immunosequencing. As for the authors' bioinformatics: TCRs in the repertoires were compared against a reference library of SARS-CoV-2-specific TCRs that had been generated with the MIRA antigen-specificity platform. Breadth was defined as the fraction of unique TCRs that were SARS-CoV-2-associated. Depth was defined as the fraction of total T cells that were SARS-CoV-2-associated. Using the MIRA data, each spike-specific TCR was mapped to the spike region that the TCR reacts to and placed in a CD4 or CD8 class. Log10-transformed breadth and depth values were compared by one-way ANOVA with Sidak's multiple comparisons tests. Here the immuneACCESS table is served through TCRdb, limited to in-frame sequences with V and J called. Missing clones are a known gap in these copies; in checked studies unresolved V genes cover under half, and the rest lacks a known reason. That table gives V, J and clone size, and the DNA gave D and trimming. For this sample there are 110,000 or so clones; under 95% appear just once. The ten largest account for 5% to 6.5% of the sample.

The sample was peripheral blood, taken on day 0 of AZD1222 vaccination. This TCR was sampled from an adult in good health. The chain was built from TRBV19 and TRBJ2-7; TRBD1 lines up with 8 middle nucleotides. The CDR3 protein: CASSMSGQGPWEQYF. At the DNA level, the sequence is TGTGCCAGTAGTATGTCCGGACAGGGACCCTGGGAGCAGTACTTC.